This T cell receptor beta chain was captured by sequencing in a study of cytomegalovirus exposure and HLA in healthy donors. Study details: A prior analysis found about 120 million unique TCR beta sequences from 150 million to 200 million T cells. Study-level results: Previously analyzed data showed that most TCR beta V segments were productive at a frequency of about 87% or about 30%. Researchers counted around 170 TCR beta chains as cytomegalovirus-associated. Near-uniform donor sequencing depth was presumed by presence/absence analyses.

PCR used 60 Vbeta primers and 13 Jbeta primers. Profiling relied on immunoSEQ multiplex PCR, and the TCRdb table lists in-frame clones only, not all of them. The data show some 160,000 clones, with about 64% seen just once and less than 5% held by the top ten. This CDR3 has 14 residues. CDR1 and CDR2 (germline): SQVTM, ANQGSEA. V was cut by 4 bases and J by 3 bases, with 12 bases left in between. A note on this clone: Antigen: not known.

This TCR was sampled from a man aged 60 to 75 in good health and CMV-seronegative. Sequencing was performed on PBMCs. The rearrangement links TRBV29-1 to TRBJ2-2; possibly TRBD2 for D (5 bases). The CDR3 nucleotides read TGCAGCGTTGTGAGGGAGTTGCACACCGGGGAGCTGTTTTTT. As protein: CSVVRELHTGELFF.